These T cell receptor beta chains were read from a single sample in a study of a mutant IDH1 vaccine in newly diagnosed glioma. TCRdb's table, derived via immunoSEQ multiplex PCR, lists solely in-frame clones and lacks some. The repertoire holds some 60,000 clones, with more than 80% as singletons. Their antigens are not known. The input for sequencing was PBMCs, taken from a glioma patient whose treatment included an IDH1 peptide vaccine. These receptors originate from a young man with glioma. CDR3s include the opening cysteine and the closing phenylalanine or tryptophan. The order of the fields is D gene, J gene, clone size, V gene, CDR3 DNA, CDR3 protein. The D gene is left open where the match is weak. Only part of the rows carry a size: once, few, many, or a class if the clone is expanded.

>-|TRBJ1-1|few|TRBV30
TGTGCCTGGAGTACTAGAGGAGGGAACACTGAAGCTTTCTTT
CAWSTRGGNTEAFF
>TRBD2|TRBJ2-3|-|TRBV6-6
TGTGCCAGCAGTTCTGGACTAGCGGGAGGAACAGATACGCAGTATTTT
CASSSGLAGGTDTQYF
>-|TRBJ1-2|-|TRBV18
TGTGCCAGCTCAACAGACGGGCTCTATGGCTACACCTTC
CASSTDGLYGYTF
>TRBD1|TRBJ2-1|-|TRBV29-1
TGCAGCGTTCTTGGGACAGAGAGCTCCTACAATGAGCAGTTCTTC
CSVLGTESSYNEQFF
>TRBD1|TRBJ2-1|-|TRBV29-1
TGCAGCGTTGAACTCCAGACAGGGCTGGGGTACAATGAGCAGTTCTTC
CSVELQTGLGYNEQFF
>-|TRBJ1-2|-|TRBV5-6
TGTGCCAGCAGCGAGGACGTTTCTAGCTATGGCTACACCTTC
CASSEDVSSYGYTF
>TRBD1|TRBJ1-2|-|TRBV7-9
TGTGCCAGCAGCTTCACCGGACAGGGATTAATCTATGGCTACACCTTC
CASSFTGQGLIYGYTF
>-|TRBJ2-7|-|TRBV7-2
TGTGCCAGCAGCTCGCGACCCTACGAGCAGTACTTC
CASSSRPYEQYF
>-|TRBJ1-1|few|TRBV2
TGTGCCAGAGGGGAATCCCCTGAAGCTTTCTTT
CARGESPEAFF
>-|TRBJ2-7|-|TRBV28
TGTGCCAGCAGCTCACGCCGGGAGCAGTACTTC
CASSSRREQYF
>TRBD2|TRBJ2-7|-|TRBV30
TGTGCCTGGAGTGTATTCGCTAGCGGCTACGAGCAGTACTTC
CAWSVFASGYEQYF
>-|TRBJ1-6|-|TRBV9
TGTGCCAGCAGCGTAGAACCGAGCTCCTATAATTCACCCCTCCACTTT
CASSVEPSSYNSPLHF
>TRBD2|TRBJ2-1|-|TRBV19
TGTGCCAGTAGTATACTCCCAGGACTAGCGGGGGGGCCAGGCAATGAGCAGTTCTTC
CASSILPGLAGGPGNEQFF
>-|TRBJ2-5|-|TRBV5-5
TGTGCCAGCAGCTTACCAGGGTCGGGGGAGACCCAGTACTTC
CASSLPGSGETQYF
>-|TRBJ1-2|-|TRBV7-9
TGTGCCAGCAGTCCATCCTATGGCTACACCTTC
CASSPSYGYTF
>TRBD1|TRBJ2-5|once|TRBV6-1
TGTGCCAGCAGCCCTTTGAGGACAGGTAGAGAGACCCAGTACTTC
CASSPLRTGRETQYF
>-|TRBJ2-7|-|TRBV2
TGTGTCAGCAGAAAAAGGGTTACAGATTCCTACGAGCAGTACTTC
CVSRKRVTDSYEQYF
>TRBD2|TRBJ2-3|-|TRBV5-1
TGCGCCAGCAGCTTGGCGCTAGCGGGAGCAGATACGCAGTATTTT
CASSLALAGADTQYF
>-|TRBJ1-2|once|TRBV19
TGTGCCAGTACTCTGGGGAGGAGACAAGGCTACACCTTC
CASTLGRRQGYTF
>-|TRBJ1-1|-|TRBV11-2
TGTGCCAGCAGCCCCCTCACGGGGCCCCTGAGCACTGAAGCTTTCTTT
CASSPLTGPLSTEAFF
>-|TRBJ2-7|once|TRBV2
TGTGCCAGCAGTGAAGGCGGGCCCGAGGGACTCTCCTACGAGCAGTACTTC
CASSEGGPEGLSYEQYF